The 8 T cell receptor beta chains below all came from one sample that was sequenced in a study of blood T cell repertoires in COVID-19. The assay was immunoSEQ multiplex PCR, and TCRdb's table has in-frame clones only and misses some. The profile shows some 200,000 clones, more than 65% of them singletons. Sequencing was done on a sample of peripheral blood. The origin of the receptors is a woman aged 25-40 years who had recovered from COVID-19.

This clone was counted between two and nine times. This chain joins TRBV18 and TRBJ1-2; possibly TRBD1 for D (5 bases). The CDR3 is made up of 12 amino acids. Looked up from germline, CDR1 is KGHSH and CDR2 is LQKENI. The V end lost 2 bases, the J end lost 5 bases, and 6 bases lay between the germline ends. The CDR3 DNA reads TGTGCCAGCTCACCAGGGGGGTATGGCTACACCTTC. The encoded protein is CASSPGGYGYTF.

V usage is TRBV7-3 and J usage is TRBJ1-1; possible D gene TRBD1, 5 bases. Trimming took off 4 bases at V and 7 bases at J, with 13 bases between the two ends. The CDR3 runs to 13 residues. The germline V gene encodes CDR1 SGHTA and CDR2 FQGTGA. The CDR3 DNA reads TGTGCCAGCAGCTCCCAGGGCGGGGGTGAAGCTTTCTTT. Translating it yields CASSSQGGGEAFF.

The chain recombines TRBV7-9 with TRBJ2-3; 8 bases map to TRBD2. The CDR3 is made up of 17 amino acids. After removal of 4 bases from V and 0 bases from J, the junction contained 9 bases not matched to a gene. Germline CDR1 and CDR2: SEHNR and FQNEAQ (reference sequence). CDR3 sequence reads: CASSWSLAATSTDTQYF. The CDR3 nucleotides read TGTGCCAGCAGCTGGTCACTAGCGGCGACTAGCACAGATACGCAGTATTTT.

This clone appeared a few times. V and J are TRBV11-2 and TRBJ1-3, with a tentative D call TRBD1 (6 bases). This CDR3 has 15 amino acids. Germline CDR1 SGHAT, CDR2 FQNNGV. V was pared by 5 bases and J by 2 bases, with 13 bases between. CDR3 DNA sequence: TGTGCCAGCAGCCCAGGGACACCGGCTGGAAACACCATATATTTT. Amino acid sequence: CASSPGTPAGNTIYF.

This chain connects TRBV5-1 to TRBJ1-1; 9 nucleotides align to TRBD1. Germline V CDR1 and CDR2: SGHRS, YFSETQ. The CDR3 extends over 17 amino acids. Trimming took 0 bases from V and 4 from J; bases not matched to a gene: 10. This CDR3 is CASSLGDRVSHGTEAFF. CDR3 nucleotides: TGCGCCAGCAGCTTGGGGGACAGGGTATCGCATGGCACTGAAGCTTTCTTT.

The V gene is TRBV6-5, the J gene TRBJ2-6, with D maybe TRBD1 (5 bases). The CDR3 has 15 residues. Deletions cut 4 bases from V and 0 bases from J, with 7 bases between. Germline CDR1 and CDR2: MNHEY and SVGAGI. CDR3 coding DNA: TGTGCCAGCAGTTTCGACAGCTCTGGGGCCAACGTCCTGACTTTC. It encodes CASSFDSSGANVLTF.

The chain combines TRBV27 with TRBJ1-4, with a weak D call TRBD1 (6 bases). The CDR3 runs 15 residues. Germline CDR1 is MNHEY and CDR2 is SMNVEV (reference sequence). The germline V and J ends were trimmed by 5 bases and 3 bases, with 13 bases remaining between them. CDR3 region: CASSRYRAANEKLFF. CDR3 nucleotide sequence: TGTGCCAGCAGTCGCTACAGGGCGGCTAATGAAAAACTGTTTTTT.

This rearrangement joins TRBV28 to TRBJ2-5; TRBD1 agrees at 8 bases. Germline V gives CDR1 MDHEN, CDR2 SYDVKM. V trimming: 6 bases; J trimming: 6 bases; junction bases outside the gene matches: 9. CDR3 length: 14 residues. The CDR3 bases are TGTGCCAGCAGAAAGACAGGGGAGGTAAAGACCCAGTACTTC. Its translation is CASRKTGEVKTQYF. Looking up the rest from reference TRBV28 and TRBJ2-5 gives the full variable domain: DVKVTQSSRYLVKRTGEKVFLECVQDMDHENMFWYRQDPGLGLRLIYFSYDVKMKEKGDIPEGYSVSREKKERFSLILESASTNQTSMYLCASRKTGEVKTQYFGPGTRLLVL.